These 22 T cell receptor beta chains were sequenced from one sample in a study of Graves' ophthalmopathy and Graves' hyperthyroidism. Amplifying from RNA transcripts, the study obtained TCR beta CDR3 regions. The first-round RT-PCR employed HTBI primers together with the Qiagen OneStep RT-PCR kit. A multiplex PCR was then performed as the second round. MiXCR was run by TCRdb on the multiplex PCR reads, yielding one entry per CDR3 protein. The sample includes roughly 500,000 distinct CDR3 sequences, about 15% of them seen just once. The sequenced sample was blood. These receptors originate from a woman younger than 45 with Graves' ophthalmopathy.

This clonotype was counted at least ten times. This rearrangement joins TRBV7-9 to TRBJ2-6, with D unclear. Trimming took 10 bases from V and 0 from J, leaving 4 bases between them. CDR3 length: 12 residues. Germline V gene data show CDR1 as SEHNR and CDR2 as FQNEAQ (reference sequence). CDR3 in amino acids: CATISGANVLTF. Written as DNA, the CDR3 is TGTGCCACCATCTCTGGGGCCAACGTCCTGACTTTC.

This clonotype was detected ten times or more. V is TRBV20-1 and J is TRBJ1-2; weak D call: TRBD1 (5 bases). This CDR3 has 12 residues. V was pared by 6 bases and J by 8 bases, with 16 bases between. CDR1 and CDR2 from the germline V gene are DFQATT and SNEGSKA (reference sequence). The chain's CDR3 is CSALDTGVGYTF. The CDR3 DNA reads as TGCAGTGCCCTAGACACGGGGGTGGGCTACACCTTC.

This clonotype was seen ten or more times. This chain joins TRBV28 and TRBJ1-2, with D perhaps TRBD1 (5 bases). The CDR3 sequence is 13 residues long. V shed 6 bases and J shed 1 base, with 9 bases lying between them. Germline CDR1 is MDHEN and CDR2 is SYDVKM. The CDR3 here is CASSDSYNYGYTF. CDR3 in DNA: TGTGCCAGCAGCGACAGTTATAACTATGGCTACACCTTC.

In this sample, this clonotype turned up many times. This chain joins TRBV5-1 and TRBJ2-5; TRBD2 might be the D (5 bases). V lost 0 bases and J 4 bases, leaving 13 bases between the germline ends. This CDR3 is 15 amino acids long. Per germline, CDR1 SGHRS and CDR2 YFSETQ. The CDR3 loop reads CASSLGTGKGETQYF. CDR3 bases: TGCGCCAGCAGCTTGGGGACGGGAAAGGGAGAGACCCAGTACTTC.

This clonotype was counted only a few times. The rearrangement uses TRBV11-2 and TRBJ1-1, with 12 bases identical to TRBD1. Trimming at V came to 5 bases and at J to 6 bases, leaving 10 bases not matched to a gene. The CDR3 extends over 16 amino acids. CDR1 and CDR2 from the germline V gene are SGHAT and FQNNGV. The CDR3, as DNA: TGTGCCAGCAGCGCACTACCGGGACAGGGGGCCGCTGAAGCTTTCTTT. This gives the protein CASSALPGQGAAEAFF.

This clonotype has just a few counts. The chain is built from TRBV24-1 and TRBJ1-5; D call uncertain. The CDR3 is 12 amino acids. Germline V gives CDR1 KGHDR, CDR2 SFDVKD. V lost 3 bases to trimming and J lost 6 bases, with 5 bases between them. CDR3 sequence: CATSDEAQPQHF. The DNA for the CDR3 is TGTGCCACCAGTGATGAAGCTCAGCCCCAGCATTTT.

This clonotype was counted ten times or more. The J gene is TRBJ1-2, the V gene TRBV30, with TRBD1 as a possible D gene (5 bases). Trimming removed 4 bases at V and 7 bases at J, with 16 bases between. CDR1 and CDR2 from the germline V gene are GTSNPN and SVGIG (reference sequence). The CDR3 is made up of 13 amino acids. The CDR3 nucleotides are TGTGCCTGGAAGGGGCAGGGCGGCCCTGGCTACACCTTC. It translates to CAWKGQGGPGYTF.

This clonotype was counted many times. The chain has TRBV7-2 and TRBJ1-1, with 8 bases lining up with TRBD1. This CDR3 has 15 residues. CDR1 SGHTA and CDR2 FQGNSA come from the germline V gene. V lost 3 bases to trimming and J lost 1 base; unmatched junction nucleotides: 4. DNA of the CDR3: TGTGCCAGCAGCTTCTGGGGGACAGGGAACACTGAAGCTTTCTTT. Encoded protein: CASSFWGTGNTEAFF.

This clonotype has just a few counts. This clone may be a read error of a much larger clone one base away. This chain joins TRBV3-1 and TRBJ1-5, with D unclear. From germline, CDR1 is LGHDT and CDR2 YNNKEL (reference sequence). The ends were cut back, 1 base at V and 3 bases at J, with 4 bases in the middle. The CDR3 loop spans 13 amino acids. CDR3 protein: CASSQGNNQPQHF. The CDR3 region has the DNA TGTGCCAGCAGCCAAGGGAACAATCAGCCCCAGCATTTT.

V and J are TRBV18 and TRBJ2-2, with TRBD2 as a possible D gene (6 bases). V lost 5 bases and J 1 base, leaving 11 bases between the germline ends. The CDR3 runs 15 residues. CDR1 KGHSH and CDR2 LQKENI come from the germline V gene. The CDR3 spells CASSSLARNTGELFF. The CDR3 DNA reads TGTGCCAGCTCATCGCTAGCGCGGAACACCGGGGAGCTGTTTTTT.

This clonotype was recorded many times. CDR3 amino acids: CASSLWEGTEAFF. CDR3 sequence (DNA): TGCGCCAGCAGCTTGTGGGAGGGGACTGAAGCTTTCTTT. The chain links TRBV5-1 to TRBJ1-1, with D perhaps TRBD1 (5 bases). CDR3 length: 13 amino acids. V lost 1 base and J lost 5, with 9 bases in between. From germline, CDR1 is SGHRS and CDR2 YFSETQ.

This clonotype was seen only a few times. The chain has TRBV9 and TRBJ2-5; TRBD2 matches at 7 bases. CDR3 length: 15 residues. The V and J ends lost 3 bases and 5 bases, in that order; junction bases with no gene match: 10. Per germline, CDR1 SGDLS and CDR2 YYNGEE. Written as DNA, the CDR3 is TGTGCCAGCAGCGCCTCCTTGGCGGGGGTCGAGACCCAGTACTTC. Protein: CASSASLAGVETQYF.

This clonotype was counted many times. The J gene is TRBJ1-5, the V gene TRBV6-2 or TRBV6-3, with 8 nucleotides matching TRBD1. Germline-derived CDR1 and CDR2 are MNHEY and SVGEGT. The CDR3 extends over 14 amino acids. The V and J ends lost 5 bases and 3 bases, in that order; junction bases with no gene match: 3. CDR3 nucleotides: TGTGCCAGCAGTGGGACAGGTCTCAATCAGCCCCAGCATTTT. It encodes CASSGTGLNQPQHF.

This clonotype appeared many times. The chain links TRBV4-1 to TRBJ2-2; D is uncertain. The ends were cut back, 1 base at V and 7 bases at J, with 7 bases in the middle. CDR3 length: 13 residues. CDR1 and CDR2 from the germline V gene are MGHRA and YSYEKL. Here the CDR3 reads CASSQVVGGELFF. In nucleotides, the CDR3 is TGCGCCAGCAGCCAAGTGGTTGGCGGGGAGCTGTTTTTT.

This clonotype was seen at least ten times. CDR3 bases: TGTGCCAGCAGTTACTCGGGCGGGGGGCTATACGAGCAGTACTTC. It translates to CASSYSGGGLYEQYF. This chain connects TRBV6-5 to TRBJ2-7, with TRBD2 identical over 8 bases. This CDR3 spans 15 amino acids. The germline V gene encodes CDR1 MNHEY and CDR2 SVGAGI. After removal of 0 bases from V and 4 bases from J, the junction contained 5 bases not matched to a gene.

In DNA, the CDR3 is TGTGCCAGCAGACAAATAGACTGGGAGAGTGAAGCTTTCTTT. Residues: CASRQIDWESEAFF. J is TRBJ1-1 and V is TRBV3-1; unclear D gene. The germline V gene encodes CDR1 LGHDT and CDR2 YNNKEL (reference sequence). V was shortened by 6 bases and J by 7 bases, with 18 bases between the two germline ends. This CDR3 has 14 residues.

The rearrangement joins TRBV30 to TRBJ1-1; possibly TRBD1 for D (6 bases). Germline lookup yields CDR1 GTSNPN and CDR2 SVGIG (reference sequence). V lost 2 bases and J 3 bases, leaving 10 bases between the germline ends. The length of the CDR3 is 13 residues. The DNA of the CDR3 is TGTGCCTGGAGTACACAGGGAGACACTGAAGCTTTCTTT. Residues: CAWSTQGDTEAFF.

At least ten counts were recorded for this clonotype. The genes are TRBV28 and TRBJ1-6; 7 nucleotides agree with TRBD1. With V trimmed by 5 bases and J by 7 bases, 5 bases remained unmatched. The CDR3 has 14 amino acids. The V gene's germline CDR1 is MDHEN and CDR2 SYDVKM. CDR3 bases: TGTGCCAGCAGTATGGGGACAGTCAATTCACCCCTCCACTTT. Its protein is CASSMGTVNSPLHF.

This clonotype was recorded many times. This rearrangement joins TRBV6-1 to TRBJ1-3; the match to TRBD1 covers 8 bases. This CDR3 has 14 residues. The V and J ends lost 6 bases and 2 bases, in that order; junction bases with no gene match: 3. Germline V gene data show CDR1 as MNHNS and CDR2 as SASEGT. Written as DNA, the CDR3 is TGTGCCAGCAGGGTGGGACAGGCTGGAAACACCATATATTTT. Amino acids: CASRVGQAGNTIYF.

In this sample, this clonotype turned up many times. The CDR3: CASRTGTGIGEQYF. CDR3 coding DNA: TGTGCCAGCAGAACCGGGACAGGGATCGGCGAGCAGTACTTC. This rearrangement joins TRBV6-2 or TRBV6-3 to TRBJ2-7; 9 positions match TRBD1. Germline CDR1 is MNHEY and CDR2 is SVGEGT. The trim removed 6 bases at V and 6 bases at J, leaving 9 bases unmatched. This CDR3 spans 14 amino acids.

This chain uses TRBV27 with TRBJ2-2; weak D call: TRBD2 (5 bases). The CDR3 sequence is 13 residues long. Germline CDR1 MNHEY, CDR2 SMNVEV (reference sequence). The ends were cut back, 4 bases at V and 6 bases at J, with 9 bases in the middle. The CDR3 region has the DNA TGTGCCAGCAGTTCCTACGGGGCCGGGGAGCTGTTTTTT. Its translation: CASSSYGAGELFF.

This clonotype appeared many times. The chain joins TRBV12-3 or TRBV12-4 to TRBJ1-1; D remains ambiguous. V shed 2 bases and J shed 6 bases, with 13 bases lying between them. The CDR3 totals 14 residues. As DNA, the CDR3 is TGTGCCAGCAGTTTATCCGGTGGTCGGGCTGAAGCTTTCTTT. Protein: CASSLSGGRAEAFF.